These T cell receptor beta chains were read from a single sample in a study of cytomegalovirus exposure and HLA in healthy donors. Generated by immunoSEQ multiplex PCR, the TCRdb table keeps only in-frame clones and is missing some. The table shows 100,000 to 140,000 clones, with less than 80% occurring only once. Sequenced input: PBMCs. The source of these receptors is a man aged 30 to 45 in good health and CMV-seronegative. The CDR3 runs from the conserved cysteine through the conserved F or W. The D gene is left open where the match is weak. Some rows have no size entry. The others give once, few or many, or a class for an expanded clone.

V gene: TRBV28
J gene: TRBJ1-1
D gene: -
clone size: -
CDR3 DNA: TGTGCCATTGGGCCTCAGGGTCTTTGGACTGAAGCTTTCTTT
CDR3 protein: CAIGPQGLWTEAFF

V gene: TRBV6-1
J gene: TRBJ1-2
D gene: TRBD1
clone size: few
CDR3 DNA: TGTGCCAGCAACAAGGGACAGGGTGACTATGGCTACACCTTC
CDR3 protein: CASNKGQGDYGYTF

V gene: TRBV21-1
J gene: TRBJ1-5
D gene: -
clone size: -
CDR3 DNA: TGTGCCAGCAGAAAAGAGGAGGGTTCGCACAATCAGCCCCAGCATTTT
CDR3 protein: CASRKEEGSHNQPQHF

V gene: TRBV2
J gene: TRBJ2-5
D gene: -
clone size: -
CDR3 DNA: TGTGCCAGCAGTGATCAGGATCCGTACCAAGAGACCCAGTACTTC
CDR3 protein: CASSDQDPYQETQYF

V gene: TRBV2
J gene: TRBJ1-3
D gene: -
clone size: -
CDR3 DNA: TGTGCCAGCAGTGAATCGGCGGGAGGGTTTGGCAACACCATATATTTT
CDR3 protein: CASSESAGGFGNTIYF

V gene: TRBV27
J gene: TRBJ1-1
D gene: -
clone size: -
CDR3 DNA: TGTGCCAGCAGTTTAGCTGGACATATGAACACTGAAGCTTTCTTT
CDR3 protein: CASSLAGHMNTEAFF

V gene: TRBV9
J gene: TRBJ2-7
D gene: -
clone size: -
CDR3 DNA: TGTGCCAGCAGCCCCAAGAGTGGGGCGCTGTACGAGCAGTACTTC
CDR3 protein: CASSPKSGALYEQYF

V gene: TRBV7-2
J gene: TRBJ1-4
D gene: TRBD1
clone size: -
CDR3 DNA: TGTGCCAGCAGCTTTAATACGAGGGGGCCCGAAAAACTGTTTTTT
CDR3 protein: CASSFNTRGPEKLFF

V gene: TRBV4-1
J gene: TRBJ2-7
D gene: TRBD2
clone size: -
CDR3 DNA: TGCGCCAGCAGCCAAGGACTAGCGGGAGCCCGAAATGTCTACGAGCAGTACTTC
CDR3 protein: CASSQGLAGARNVYEQYF

V gene: TRBV30
J gene: TRBJ1-5
D gene: -
clone size: -
CDR3 DNA: TGTGCCTGGAGCTTAGGTTGGACAGCCCTTCGAGATCAGCCCCAGCATTTT
CDR3 protein: CAWSLGWTALRDQPQHF

V gene: TRBV6-6
J gene: TRBJ2-7
D gene: -
clone size: -
CDR3 DNA: TGTGCCAGCAGTTTGGTCGGGTACGAGCAGTACTTC
CDR3 protein: CASSLVGYEQYF

V gene: TRBV5-1
J gene: TRBJ2-3
D gene: -
clone size: -
CDR3 DNA: TGCGCCAGCAGCTTGGATGGCATCTCTAGCACAGATACGCAGTATTTT
CDR3 protein: CASSLDGISSTDTQYF

V gene: TRBV18
J gene: TRBJ1-6
D gene: TRBD1
clone size: -
CDR3 DNA: TGTGCCAGCTCACCTCCGGGACAGGGGTCTTATTCACCCCTCCACTTT
CDR3 protein: CASSPPGQGSYSPLHF

V gene: TRBV2
J gene: TRBJ1-1
D gene: -
clone size: -
CDR3 DNA: TGTGCCAGCAGTGTACGACAGTTATTTACTGAAGCTTTCTTT
CDR3 protein: CASSVRQLFTEAFF

V gene: TRBV7-3
J gene: TRBJ2-3
D gene: TRBD2
clone size: -
CDR3 DNA: TGTGCCAGCAGCCCGAGCGGGGGCACAGATACGCAGTATTTT
CDR3 protein: CASSPSGGTDTQYF

V gene: TRBV29-1
J gene: TRBJ2-7
D gene: TRBD2
clone size: -
CDR3 DNA: TGCAGCGTTGATTTGTCTGGACTAGCGGACTCCTACGAGCAGTACTTC
CDR3 protein: CSVDLSGLADSYEQYF

V gene: TRBV6-5
J gene: TRBJ1-5
D gene: TRBD1
clone size: few
CDR3 DNA: TGTGCCAGCAGGCGCGGGACAGGGTTAAATCAGCCCCAGCATTTT
CDR3 protein: CASRRGTGLNQPQHF

V gene: TRBV25-1
J gene: TRBJ2-1
D gene: -
clone size: -
CDR3 DNA: TGTGCCAGCAGTGAAGGGGGGAATGAGCAGTTCTTC
CDR3 protein: CASSEGGNEQFF

V gene: TRBV30
J gene: TRBJ1-5
D gene: TRBD1
clone size: -
CDR3 DNA: TGTGCCTGGAGTGGGGGGACAGCGAGCCAGCCCCAGCATTTT
CDR3 protein: CAWSGGTASQPQHF

V gene: TRBV30
J gene: TRBJ2-5
D gene: -
clone size: -
CDR3 DNA: TGTGCCTGGAGCCCCCGGGAGTTGAAAGAGACCCAGTACTTC
CDR3 protein: CAWSPRELKETQYF

V gene: TRBV29-1
J gene: TRBJ1-4
D gene: -
clone size: few
CDR3 DNA: TGCAGCGCCCAGAATGAAAAACTGTTTTTT
CDR3 protein: CSAQNEKLFF

V gene: TRBV5-1
J gene: TRBJ2-5
D gene: -
clone size: -
CDR3 DNA: TGCGCCAGCAGCTTGGCACGAGATGGAGAGACCCAGTACTTC
CDR3 protein: CASSLARDGETQYF

V gene: TRBV2
J gene: TRBJ2-7
D gene: -
clone size: -
CDR3 DNA: TGTGCCAGCAGTGGGCCCACGACAGCGAGCTCCTACGAGCAGTACTTC
CDR3 protein: CASSGPTTASSYEQYF

V gene: TRBV27
J gene: TRBJ2-1
D gene: TRBD1
clone size: -
CDR3 DNA: TGTGCCAGCAGTTTGGACAGGGGGGACAATGAGCAGTTCTTC
CDR3 protein: CASSLDRGDNEQFF